This entry lists 7 T cell receptor beta chains sequenced from one sample in a study of cytomegalovirus exposure and HLA in healthy donors. The PCR ran on 60 Vbeta and 13 Jbeta primers. Sequencing used immunoSEQ multiplex PCR; TCRdb keeps in-frame clones, though not all of them. Of about 170,000 clones listed, over 75% are singletons. The specimen was PBMCs. The receptors shown here come from a woman in her 50s in good health and CMV-seropositive.

CDR3 sequence reads: CASSITGGYTQYF. Here the CDR3 DNA reads TGTGCCAGCAGCATCACAGGGGGGTATACGCAGTATTTT. The V gene is TRBV6-5, the J gene TRBJ2-3; 8 bases align to TRBD1. The germline gives CDR1 MNHEY, CDR2 SVGAGI. CDR3 size: 13 residues. With V trimmed by 6 bases and J by 7 bases, 6 bases remained unmatched.

The chain has TRBV11-2 and TRBJ2-5, with a tentative D call TRBD2 (5 bases). Trimming took 3 bases from V and 0 from J, leaving 14 bases between them. The germline V gene encodes CDR1 SGHAT and CDR2 FQNNGV. The CDR3 has 16 residues. DNA of the CDR3: TGTGCCAGCAGCTTGCCAACTTGGGAGTACCAAGAGACCCAGTACTTC. Protein product: CASSLPTWEYQETQYF.

The V call is TRBV4-3, the J call TRBJ1-2, with TRBD1 as a possible D gene (6 bases). V dropped 3 bases and J dropped 7 bases, with 15 bases sitting between them. This CDR3 is built from 14 residues. Germline values: CDR1 LGHNA, CDR2 YSLEER. The CDR3 is CASSQDSWGGGYTF. The CDR3 DNA reads TGCGCCAGCAGCCAGGACAGTTGGGGTGGTGGCTACACCTTC.

The chain recombines TRBV7-2 with TRBJ1-1; D gene ambiguous. The ends were cut back, 1 base at V and 1 base at J, with 7 bases in the middle. In germline, CDR1 is SGHTA, CDR2 FQGNSA. CDR3 length: 14 amino acids. CDR3: CASSLETQNTEAFF. CDR3 coding DNA: TGTGCCAGCAGCTTAGAGACACAGAACACTGAAGCTTTCTTT.

The V gene is TRBV30, the J gene TRBJ1-5, with 10 bases lining up with TRBD1. V shed 2 bases and J 0 bases; nucleotides not matched to a gene: 13. The CDR3 totals 19 residues. CDR1 is GTSNPN, CDR2 SVGIG, per germline (reference sequence). The CDR3 region has the DNA TGTGCCTGGAGTCGCGGTTGGGGGACAGGGGAATATAGCAATCAGCCCCAGCATTTT. It codes for CAWSRGWGTGEYSNQPQHF.

About this clone itself: The junction departs from the called germline gene at one end, perhaps through a read error. The chain joins TRBV7-7 to TRBJ2-7, with 8 bases that match TRBD2. The CDR3 has 11 amino acids. The V gene's germline CDR1 is SSHAT and CDR2 FNYEAQ (reference sequence). The CDR3 reads CRGGVDYEQYF. For the CDR3, the DNA is TGCCGGGGGGGGGTCGACTACGAGCAGTACTTC.

The chain recombines TRBV12-5 with TRBJ1-2; 7 bases match TRBD1. With 1 base clipped from V and 4 bases from J, the junction kept 3 bases outside the gene matches. The CDR3 spans 14 residues. Germline CDR1 LGHNT, CDR2 FRNRAP. This CDR3 is CASGLDRGPYGYTF. CDR3 nucleotide sequence: TGTGCTAGTGGTTTGGACAGGGGCCCCTATGGCTACACCTTC.